One and the same sample provided the 20 T cell receptor beta chains below, sequenced in a study of blood T cell repertoires in COVID-19. TCRdb's table, derived via immunoSEQ multiplex PCR, lists solely in-frame clones and lacks some. In the table there are about 13,000 clones, around 90% of which are singletons. Material: peripheral blood. The receptors shown here come from a human donor with active COVID-19. The donor label of this sample is uncertain.

J is TRBJ1-5 and V is TRBV6-5; unclear D gene. Trimming removed 6 bases from V and 5 bases from J, with 11 bases in between. Germline CDR1 is MNHEY and CDR2 is SVGAGI. The CDR3 contains 13 residues. The CDR3 sequence: CASRRAADQPQHF. CDR3 sequence (DNA): TGTGCCAGCAGGAGGGCAGCTGATCAGCCCCAGCATTTT.

The rearrangement uses TRBV11-2 and TRBJ2-6; unclear D gene. The CDR3 spans 15 residues. Germline assignment: CDR1 SGHAT and CDR2 FQNNGV. V was pared by 7 bases and J by 0 bases, with 10 bases between. This CDR3 reads CASMVTGSGANVLTF. As DNA, the CDR3 is TGTGCCAGCATGGTTACCGGCTCTGGGGCCAACGTCCTGACTTTC. Full variable domain (missing parts from reference TRBV11-2 and TRBJ2-6): EAGVAQSPRYKIIEKRQSVAFWCNPISGHATLYWYQQILGQGPKLLIQFQNNGVVDDSQLPKDRFSAERLKGVDSTLKIQPAKLEDSAVYLCASMVTGSGANVLTFGAGSRLTVL.

V is TRBV7-2 and J is TRBJ2-1; 9 positions agree with TRBD2. J was trimmed by 1 base and V by 5 bases; bases with no gene match: 9. Germline lookup yields CDR1 SGHTA and CDR2 FQGNSA. CDR3 length: 17 amino acids. In DNA form, the CDR3 reads TGTGCCAGCAGCCACCCACTAGCGGGTCCTTCCTACAATGAGCAGTTCTTC. Its protein is CASSHPLAGPSYNEQFF.

DNA for the CDR3: TGCGCCAGCTCCGTAAATTCGGGGACAGGGTTCGAGCAGTACTTC. Translated: CASSVNSGTGFEQYF. The rearrangement links TRBV5-1 to TRBJ2-7; 9 nucleotides line up with TRBD1. Unmatched junction bases numbered 14, after V lost 7 bases and J lost 6 bases. CDR3 length: 15 amino acids. The V gene's germline CDR1 is SGHRS and CDR2 YFSETQ. The whole variable domain, remainder taken from reference TRBV5-1 and TRBJ2-7, is KAGVTQTPRYLIKTRGQQVTLSCSPISGHRSVSWYQQTPGQGLQFLFEYFSETQRNKGNFPGRFSGRQFSNSRSEMNVSTLELGDSALYLCASSVNSGTGFEQYFGPGTRLTVT.

The chain has TRBV9 and TRBJ2-2; 7 bases match TRBD2. With 3 bases clipped from V and 4 bases from J, the junction kept 12 bases outside the gene matches. The CDR3 length is 17 residues. Germline V CDR1 and CDR2: SGDLS, YYNGEE. The CDR3 spells CASSDPSAGVTTGELFF. The DNA of the CDR3 is TGTGCCAGCAGCGACCCTTCTGCGGGAGTCACCACCGGGGAGCTGTTTTTT.

This chain links TRBV4-3 with TRBJ1-1; D remains ambiguous. Germline CDR1 LGHNA, CDR2 YSLEER. V lost 4 bases, J lost 2 bases, and 8 bases lay in between. CDR3 length equals 13 residues. The CDR3 here is CASSLNRNTEAFF. The CDR3 coding sequence is TGCGCCAGCAGCCTCAACAGAAACACTGAAGCTTTCTTT.

CDR3 bases: TGTGCCAGCAGACTTTTCTCGGGTGGCGATCAGCCCCAGCATTTT. Its translation: CASRLFSGGDQPQHF. The chain carries TRBV2 and TRBJ1-5; D gene ambiguous. This CDR3 has 15 amino acids. V dropped 6 bases and J dropped 5 bases, with 17 bases sitting between them. Germline V gene sequence: CDR1 SNHLY, CDR2 FYNNEI. Full variable domain (remainder filled in from reference TRBV2 and TRBJ1-5): EPEVTQTPSHQVTQMGQEVILRCVPISNHLYFYWYRQILGQKVEFLVSFYNNEISEKSEIFDDQFSVERPDGSNFTLKIRSTKLEDSAMYFCASRLFSGGDQPQHFGDGTRLSIL.

This rearrangement joins TRBV6-2 or TRBV6-3 to TRBJ1-5, with 7 bases fitting TRBD1. With V trimmed by 4 bases and J by 4 bases, 10 bases remained unmatched. The germline V gene has CDR1 MNHEY and CDR2 SVGEGT. This CDR3 region has 16 residues. CDR3 in amino acids: CASSSIRQGLNQPQHF. The CDR3, as DNA: TGTGCCAGCAGTTCCATCCGACAGGGCCTAAATCAGCCCCAGCATTTT.

The V gene is TRBV9, the J gene TRBJ2-7; 10 bases are a match to TRBD1. The V segment lost 0 bases and the J segment 4 bases; nucleotides outside the gene matches: 4. The CDR3 has 15 amino acids. Germline CDR1 SGDLS, CDR2 YYNGEE. CDR3 sequence: CASSVGGTGAYEQYF. CDR3 DNA sequence: TGTGCCAGCAGCGTAGGGGGGACAGGGGCGTACGAGCAGTACTTC.

This rearrangement joins TRBV28 to TRBJ2-7, with 9 bases that match TRBD1. V gave up 6 bases and J gave up 5 bases; unmatched junction bases: 5. Germline V CDR1 and CDR2: MDHEN, SYDVKM. This CDR3 region has 13 residues. The CDR3, as DNA: TGTGCCAGCAGAGACCGGACAGGGGACGAGCAGTACTTC. Protein: CASRDRTGDEQYF.

J is TRBJ2-3 and V is TRBV7-2, with TRBD2 matching over 7 bases. The CDR3 is made up of 15 amino acids. The germline V gene encodes CDR1 SGHTA and CDR2 FQGNSA. V lost 5 bases to trimming and J lost 2 bases; unmatched junction nucleotides: 7. The DNA of the CDR3 is TGTGCCAGCAGCCAAGCGGGACCCTCCACAGATACGCAGTATTTT. It yields the protein CASSQAGPSTDTQYF.

The chain is built from TRBV3-1 (or the pseudogene TRBV3-2) and TRBJ2-2; perhaps TRBD1 as D (6 bases). Trimming took off 4 bases at V and 1 base at J, with 13 bases between the two ends. CDR3 length equals 16 residues. From germline, CDR1 is LGHDT and CDR2 YNNKEL (reference sequence). This CDR3 is CASSLAAGVNTGELFF. CDR3 nucleotide sequence: TGTGCCAGCAGCCTCGCCGCAGGGGTGAACACCGGGGAGCTGTTTTTT.

The chain links TRBV29-1 to TRBJ2-5; no definite D call. The CDR3 is made up of 12 amino acids. Trimming took off 2 bases at V and 4 bases at J, with 8 bases between the two ends. Germline V gene sequence: CDR1 SQVTM, CDR2 ANQGSEA. CDR3 region: CSVEPLLETQYF. The CDR3 nucleotides are TGCAGCGTTGAACCTCTCCTAGAGACCCAGTACTTC.

The chain has TRBV5-6 and TRBJ1-2; D unresolved. The ends were cut back, 4 bases at V and 6 bases at J, with 10 bases in the middle. Germline V gene sequence: CDR1 SGHDT, CDR2 YYEEEE. The length of the CDR3 is 12 residues. The CDR3 sequence: CASSAGWDGYTF. The CDR3 DNA reads TGTGCCAGCAGCGCCGGGTGGGATGGCTACACCTTC.

The chain recombines TRBV10-3 with TRBJ1-1; the D is unclear. The CDR3 contains 16 residues. Per the germline V gene, CDR1 is ENHRY and CDR2 is SYGVKD. V lost 5 bases and J 1 base, leaving 17 bases between the germline ends. Here the CDR3 DNA reads TGTGCCATCAGTTCTACCGGACTGCACCAGAACACTGAAGCTTTCTTT. Protein: CAISSTGLHQNTEAFF.

The V and J genes are TRBV15 and TRBJ2-7; TRBD1 matches at 10 bases. The CDR3 has 19 residues. Germline values: CDR1 LNHNV, CDR2 YYDKDF (reference sequence). Germline trimming cut 1 base from V and 5 bases from J; bases unmatched to any gene: 17. The CDR3 is CATSRGGGVVGTGAHEQYF. The CDR3 region has the DNA TGTGCCACCAGCAGAGGAGGGGGTGTGGTGGGGACAGGGGCCCACGAGCAGTACTTC.

J is TRBJ2-7 and V is TRBV25-1, with TRBD2 identical over 13 bases. This CDR3 has 15 residues. The germline CDR1 and CDR2 sequences are MGHDK and SYGVNS. V lost 4 bases to trimming and J lost 3 bases; unmatched junction nucleotides: 3. CDR3: CASSGGLAGNYEQYF. The CDR3 nucleotides read TGTGCCAGCAGTGGGGGACTAGCGGGGAACTACGAGCAGTACTTC.

V is TRBV4-2 and J is TRBJ2-2; TRBD2 aligns across 7 bases. The CDR3 runs 15 residues. Germline CDR1 LGHNA, CDR2 YNFKEQ. The ends lost 4 bases at V and 7 bases at J; junction bases unmatched: 9. The chain's CDR3 is CASSPGGRVIGELFF. The CDR3 coding sequence is TGTGCCAGCAGCCCCGGTGGGAGGGTAATCGGGGAGCTGTTTTTT.

V is TRBV7-2 and J is TRBJ2-7; tentative D call: TRBD2 (6 bases). The CDR3 is 14 residues long. Looked up from germline, CDR1 is SGHTA and CDR2 is FQGNSA. Deletions cut 5 bases from V and 3 bases from J, with 14 bases between. The CDR3 nucleotides are TGTGCCAGCAGCCCACTAGCTTACGGCTACGAGCAGTACTTC. Its protein is CASSPLAYGYEQYF.

The rearrangement joins TRBV10-3 to TRBJ2-1; 9 positions match TRBD1. The junction had 8 bases not matched to a gene; V was cut back by 5 bases and J by 0 bases. Germline-derived CDR1 and CDR2 are ENHRY and SYGVKD. The CDR3 totals 17 residues. CDR3 DNA sequence: TGTGCCATCAGTAGAAAAGGACAGGGGCTCTCCTACAATGAGCAGTTCTTC. This codes for CAISRKGQGLSYNEQFF.